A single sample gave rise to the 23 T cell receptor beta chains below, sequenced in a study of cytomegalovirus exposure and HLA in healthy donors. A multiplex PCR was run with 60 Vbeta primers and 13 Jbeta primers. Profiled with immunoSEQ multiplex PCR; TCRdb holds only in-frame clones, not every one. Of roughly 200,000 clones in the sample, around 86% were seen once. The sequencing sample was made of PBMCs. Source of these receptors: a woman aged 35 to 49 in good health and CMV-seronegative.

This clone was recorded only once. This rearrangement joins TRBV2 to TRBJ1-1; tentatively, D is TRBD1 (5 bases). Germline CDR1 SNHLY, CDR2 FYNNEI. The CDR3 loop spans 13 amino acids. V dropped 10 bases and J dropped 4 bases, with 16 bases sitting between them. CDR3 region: CATNRPVGTEAFF. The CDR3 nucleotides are TGTGCCACTAACAGGCCGGTGGGCACTGAAGCTTTCTTT.

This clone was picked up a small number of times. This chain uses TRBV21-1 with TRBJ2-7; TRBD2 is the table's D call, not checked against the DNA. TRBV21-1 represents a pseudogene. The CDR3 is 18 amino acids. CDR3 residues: CASSKAGSRGGGTYEQYF. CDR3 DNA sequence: TGTGCCAGCAGCAAAGCGGGATCTAGGGGCGGGGGCACCTACGAGCAGTACTTC.

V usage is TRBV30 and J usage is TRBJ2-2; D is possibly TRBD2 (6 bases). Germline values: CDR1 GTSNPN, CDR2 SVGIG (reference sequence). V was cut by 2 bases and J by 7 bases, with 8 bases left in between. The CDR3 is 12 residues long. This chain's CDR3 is CAWSRLVGELFF. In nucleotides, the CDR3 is TGTGCCTGGAGTCGACTAGTCGGGGAGCTGTTTTTT.

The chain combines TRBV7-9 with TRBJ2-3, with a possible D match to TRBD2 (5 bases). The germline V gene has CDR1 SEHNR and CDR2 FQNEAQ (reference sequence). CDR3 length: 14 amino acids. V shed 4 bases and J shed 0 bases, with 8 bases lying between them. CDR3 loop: CASSSGGSTDTQYF. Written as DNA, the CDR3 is TGTGCCAGCAGCTCTGGCGGGAGCACAGATACGCAGTATTTT.

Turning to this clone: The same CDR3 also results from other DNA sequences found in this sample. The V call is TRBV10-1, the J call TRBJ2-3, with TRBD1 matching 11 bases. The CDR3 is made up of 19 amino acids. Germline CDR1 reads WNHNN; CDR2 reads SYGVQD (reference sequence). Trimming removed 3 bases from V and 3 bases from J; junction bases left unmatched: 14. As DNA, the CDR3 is TGCGCCAGCAGTGACCTCGGACAGGGGGCTGTCTCGGGGACAGATACGCAGTATTTT. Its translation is CASSDLGQGAVSGTDTQYF.

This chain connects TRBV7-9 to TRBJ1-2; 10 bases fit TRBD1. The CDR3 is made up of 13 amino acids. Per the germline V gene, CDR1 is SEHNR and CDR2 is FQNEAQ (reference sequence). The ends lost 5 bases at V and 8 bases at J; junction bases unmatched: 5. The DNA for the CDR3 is TGTGCCAGCAGCCAACTGACAGGGGGCGGCTACACCTTC. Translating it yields CASSQLTGGGYTF.

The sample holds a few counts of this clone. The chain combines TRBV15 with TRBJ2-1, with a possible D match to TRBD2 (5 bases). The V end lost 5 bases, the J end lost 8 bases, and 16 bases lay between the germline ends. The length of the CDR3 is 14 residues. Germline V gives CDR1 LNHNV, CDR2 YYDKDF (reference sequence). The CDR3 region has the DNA TGTGCCACCAGCTTCGAGGGCGGTTGGGATGAGCAGTTCTTC. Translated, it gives CATSFEGGWDEQFF.

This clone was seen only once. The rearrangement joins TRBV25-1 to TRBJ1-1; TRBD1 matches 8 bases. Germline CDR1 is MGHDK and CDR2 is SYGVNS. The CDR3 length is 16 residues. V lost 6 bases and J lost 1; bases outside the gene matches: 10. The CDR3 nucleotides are TGTGCCAGCAGGGACAGGGACTCCCTCTGGAACACTGAAGCTTTCTTT. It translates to CASRDRDSLWNTEAFF.

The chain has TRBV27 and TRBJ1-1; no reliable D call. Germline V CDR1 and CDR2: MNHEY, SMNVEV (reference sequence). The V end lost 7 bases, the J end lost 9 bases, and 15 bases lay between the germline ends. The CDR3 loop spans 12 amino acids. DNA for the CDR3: TGTGCCAGCACAACCACCGGGAACCAAGCTTTCTTT. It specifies CASTTTGNQAFF.

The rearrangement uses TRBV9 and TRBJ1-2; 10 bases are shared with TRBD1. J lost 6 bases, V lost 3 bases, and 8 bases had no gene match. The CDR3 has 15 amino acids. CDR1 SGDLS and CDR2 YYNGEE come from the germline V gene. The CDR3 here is CASSGQGAVADGYTF. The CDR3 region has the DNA TGTGCCAGCAGCGGACAGGGGGCCGTCGCCGATGGCTACACCTTC.

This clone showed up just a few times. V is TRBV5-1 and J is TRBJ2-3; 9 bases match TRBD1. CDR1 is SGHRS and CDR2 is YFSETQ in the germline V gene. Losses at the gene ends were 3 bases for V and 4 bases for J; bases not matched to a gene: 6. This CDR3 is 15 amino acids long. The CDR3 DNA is TGCGCCAGCAGCTCGGGACAGGGTAGGTCAGATACGCAGTATTTT. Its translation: CASSSGQGRSDTQYF.

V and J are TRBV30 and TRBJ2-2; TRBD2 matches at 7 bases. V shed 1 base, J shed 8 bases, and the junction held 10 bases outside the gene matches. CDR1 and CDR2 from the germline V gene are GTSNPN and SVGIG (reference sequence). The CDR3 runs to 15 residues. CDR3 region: CAWSGGLSVSGELFF. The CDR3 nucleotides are TGTGCCTGGAGTGGGGGACTATCGGTATCAGGGGAGCTGTTTTTT.

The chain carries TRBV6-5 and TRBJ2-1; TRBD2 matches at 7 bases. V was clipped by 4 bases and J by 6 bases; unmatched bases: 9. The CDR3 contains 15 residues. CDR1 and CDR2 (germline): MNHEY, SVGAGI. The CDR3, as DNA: TGTGCCAGCAGTTCTGTAGCGGGTTTCACCAATGAGCAGTTCTTC. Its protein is CASSSVAGFTNEQFF.

Here the CDR3 DNA reads TGTGCCAGCAGTTACATCGGTTCCTACGAGCAGTACTTC. Protein sequence: CASSYIGSYEQYF. V and J are TRBV6-5 and TRBJ2-7; D remains unclear. V was cut by 2 bases and J by 1 base, with 6 bases left in between. The CDR3 consists of 13 residues. Germline V lookup: CDR1 MNHEY, CDR2 SVGAGI.

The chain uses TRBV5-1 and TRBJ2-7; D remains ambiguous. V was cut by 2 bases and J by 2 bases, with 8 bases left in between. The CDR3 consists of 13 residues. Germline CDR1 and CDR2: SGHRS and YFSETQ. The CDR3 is CASSFEQTYEQYF. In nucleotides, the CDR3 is TGCGCCAGCAGCTTTGAGCAAACCTACGAGCAGTACTTC.

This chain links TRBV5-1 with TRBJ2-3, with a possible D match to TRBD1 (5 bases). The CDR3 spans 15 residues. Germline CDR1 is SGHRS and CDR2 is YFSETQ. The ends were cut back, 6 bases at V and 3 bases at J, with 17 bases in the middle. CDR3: CASTPWGYGTDTQYF. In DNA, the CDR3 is TGCGCCAGCACCCCGTGGGGCTACGGGACAGATACGCAGTATTTT.

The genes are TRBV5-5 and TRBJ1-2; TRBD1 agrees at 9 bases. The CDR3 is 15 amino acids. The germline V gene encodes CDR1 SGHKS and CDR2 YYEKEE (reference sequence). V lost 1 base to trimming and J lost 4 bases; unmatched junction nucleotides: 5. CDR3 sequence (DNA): TGTGCCAGCAGCTTGTCAGGGACAGGGACCTATGGCTACACCTTC. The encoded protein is CASSLSGTGTYGYTF.

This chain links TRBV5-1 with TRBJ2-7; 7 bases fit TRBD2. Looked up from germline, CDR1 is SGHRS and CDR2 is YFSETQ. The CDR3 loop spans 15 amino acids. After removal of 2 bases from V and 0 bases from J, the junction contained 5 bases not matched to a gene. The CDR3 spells CASSFVGGSSYEQYF. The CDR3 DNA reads TGCGCCAGCAGCTTTGTGGGGGGGAGCTCCTACGAGCAGTACTTC.

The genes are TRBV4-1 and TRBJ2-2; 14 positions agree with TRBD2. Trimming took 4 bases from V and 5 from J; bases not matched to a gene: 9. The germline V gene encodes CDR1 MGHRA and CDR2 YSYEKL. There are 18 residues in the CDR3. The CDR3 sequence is CASSPTTRLAGGTGELFF. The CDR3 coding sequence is TGCGCCAGCAGCCCGACAACTAGACTAGCGGGAGGGACCGGGGAGCTGTTTTTT.

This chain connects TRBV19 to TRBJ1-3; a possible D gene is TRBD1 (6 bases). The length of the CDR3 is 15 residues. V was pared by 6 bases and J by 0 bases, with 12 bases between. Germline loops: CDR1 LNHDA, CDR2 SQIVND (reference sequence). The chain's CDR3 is CASRPDSVSGNTIYF. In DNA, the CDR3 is TGTGCCAGTAGGCCGGACAGTGTCTCTGGAAACACCATATATTTT.

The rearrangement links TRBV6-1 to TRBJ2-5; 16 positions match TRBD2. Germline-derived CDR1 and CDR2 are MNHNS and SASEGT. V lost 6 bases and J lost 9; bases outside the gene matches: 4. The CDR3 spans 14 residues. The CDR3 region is CASSLGTSGRAQYF. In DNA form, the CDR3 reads TGTGCCAGCAGCCTCGGGACTAGCGGGAGGGCCCAGTACTTC.

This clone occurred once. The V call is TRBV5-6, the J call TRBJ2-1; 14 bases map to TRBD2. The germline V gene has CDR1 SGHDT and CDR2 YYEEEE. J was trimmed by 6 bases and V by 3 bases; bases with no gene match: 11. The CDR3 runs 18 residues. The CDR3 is CASSSGLAGGRPPNEQFF. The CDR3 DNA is TGTGCCAGCAGCTCCGGACTAGCGGGAGGCCGGCCCCCCAATGAGCAGTTCTTC.

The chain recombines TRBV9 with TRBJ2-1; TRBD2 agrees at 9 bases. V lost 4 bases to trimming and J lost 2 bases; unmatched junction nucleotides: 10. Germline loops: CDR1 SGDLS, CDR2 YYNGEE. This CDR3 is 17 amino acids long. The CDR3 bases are TGTGCCAGCAGCACCAACCCGGGCGGGAGGGCCTACAATGAGCAGTTCTTC. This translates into CASSTNPGGRAYNEQFF.